This paragraph covers one T cell receptor beta chain sequence. What it binds is unknown. The entry originates in a study of T cells in Graves' hyperthyroidism and ophthalmopathy. TCR beta CDR3 regions were amplified from RNA. The study used the HTBI primer set for a first-round RT-PCR of the TCR CDR3. TCRdb reprocessed the multiplex PCR reads with MiXCR, giving one entry per CDR3 protein. The sample yields about 500,000 distinct CDR3 sequences, 46% seen once. Uncontrolled infection, other autoimmune disease, pregnancy or lactation disqualified patients from enrolment. Trimming cost V 10 bases and J 6 bases, with 16 bases left between them. Germline assignment: CDR1 ENHRY and CDR2 SYGVKD. CDR3 length: 13 residues. Study-wide findings and caveats: The model predicted ophthalmopathy a median roughly six months before onset.

This chain connects TRBV10-3 to TRBJ1-5, with D possibly TRBD1 on 6 matching bases. This sequence was found in an adult woman with Graves' disease, either hyperthyroidism or ophthalmopathy (not recorded which). Specimen: peripheral blood or thyroid tissue (not recorded which). The CDR3 bases are TGTGCCACCCACGGGGGCGATCTTCAGCCCCAGCATTTT. The encoded protein is CATHGGDLQPQHF.